The subject of this entry is one TCR beta chain. The table came from immunoSEQ multiplex PCR; TCRdb's copy has only in-frame clones and leaves some out. This sample carries about 430,000 clones, about 88% of them seen once, and the ten largest clones take 1.2% to 1.5%. Individuals in the exposed group had encountered a COVID-19 case within 2 weeks preceding study entry. CDR1 is MNHEY, CDR2 SMNVEV, per germline (reference sequence). The CDR3 is 15 residues long. V lost 3 bases to trimming and J lost 6 bases; unmatched junction nucleotides: 4. This sample stems from a study of blood T cell repertoires in COVID-19.

The source material was PBMCs or T cells enriched from blood (not recorded which). The chain has TRBV27 and TRBJ2-1; 11 positions match TRBD2. This clonotype was obtained from a woman aged 18-29 years who had been exposed to COVID-19. The DNA of the CDR3 is TGTGCCAGCAGTTTGGGGACTAGCGGTGTCAATGAGCAGTTCTTC. As protein: CASSLGTSGVNEQFF.